The rows below give T cell receptor beta chains drawn from one sample of a study of cytomegalovirus exposure and HLA in healthy donors. Only in-frame clones appear in the TCRdb table, and some are missing; sequencing was by immunoSEQ multiplex PCR. The data contain 150,000 to 200,000 clones, around 77% of them singletons. The sequenced material came from PBMCs. The receptors shown here come from a woman aged 25 to 39 in good health and CMV-seropositive. Each CDR3 is given without its conserved first and last residue. Clone size is not always given. Where it is, it says once, few, many or a class for expanded clones.

j_call: TRBJ1-2
clone_size: .
v_call: TRBV18
cdr3_aa: ASSLPTGVGYT

j_call: TRBJ2-1
clone_size: .
v_call: TRBV23-1
cdr3_aa: ASSQQGNEQF

j_call: TRBJ1-3
clone_size: .
v_call: TRBV6-4
cdr3_aa: ASSDSAGQGNTIY

j_call: TRBJ2-7
clone_size: .
v_call: TRBV5-1
cdr3_aa: ASSLYGDYEQY

j_call: TRBJ2-1
clone_size: .
v_call: TRBV9
cdr3_aa: ASSVGISGRALYNEQF

j_call: TRBJ1-1
clone_size: .
v_call: TRBV7-2
cdr3_aa: ASSLGQGNTEAF

j_call: TRBJ2-6
clone_size: .
v_call: TRBV7-6
cdr3_aa: ASSLGQGNSGANVLT

j_call: TRBJ2-1
clone_size: .
v_call: TRBV13
cdr3_aa: ASSSLTGSSYNEQF

j_call: TRBJ2-5
clone_size: .
v_call: TRBV7-8
cdr3_aa: ASSLDQGAEETQY

j_call: TRBJ2-4
clone_size: .
v_call: TRBV6-8
cdr3_aa: ASSSPGLAGGGVDIQY

j_call: TRBJ2-2
clone_size: few
v_call: TRBV7-6
cdr3_aa: ASSLALANTGELF

j_call: TRBJ2-1
clone_size: .
v_call: TRBV10-3
cdr3_aa: ATGSGRALGEQF

j_call: TRBJ2-7
clone_size: .
v_call: TRBV27
cdr3_aa: ASSWVGQGLLYEQY

j_call: .
clone_size: .
v_call: TRBV6-5
cdr3_aa: ASSSTGGFSYEQY

j_call: TRBJ1-4
clone_size: .
v_call: TRBV6-6
cdr3_aa: ASSLYLQGGEKLF

j_call: TRBJ1-2
clone_size: .
v_call: TRBV7-2
cdr3_aa: ASSLGGFIYGYT

j_call: TRBJ2-1
clone_size: .
v_call: TRBV12-5
cdr3_aa: ASGLVERGEQF

j_call: TRBJ2-1
clone_size: .
v_call: TRBV5-1
cdr3_aa: ASSLGTSGKHYNEQF

j_call: TRBJ1-1
clone_size: once
v_call: TRBV19
cdr3_aa: ASIPGMWNTEAF

j_call: TRBJ2-7
clone_size: .
v_call: TRBV18
cdr3_aa: ASSPSGLPYEQY

j_call: TRBJ1-2
clone_size: .
v_call: TRBV9
cdr3_aa: ASSLRGNINYGYT

j_call: TRBJ1-5
clone_size: .
v_call: TRBV4-3
cdr3_aa: ASSQVRGQGIQPQH

j_call: TRBJ1-2
clone_size: .
v_call: TRBV4-3
cdr3_aa: ASSQAGGELISGGGYT

j_call: TRBJ1-1
clone_size: .
v_call: TRBV18
cdr3_aa: ASSQNPGTVTEAF

j_call: TRBJ2-5
clone_size: few
v_call: TRBV4-1
cdr3_aa: ASSQYGQGAPQETQY

j_call: TRBJ1-1
clone_size: few
v_call: TRBV11-2
cdr3_aa: ASSDATAMNTEAF

j_call: TRBJ2-2
clone_size: .
v_call: TRBV30
cdr3_aa: ACSPGLANTGELF